Listed here is a single T cell receptor (beta chain). The CDR3 totals 14 residues. The germline CDR1 and CDR2 sequences are SGDLS and YYNGEE. V was pared by 0 bases and J by 2 bases, with 7 bases between. TCRdb analysed the RT-PCR reads with MiXCR anew, one entry per CDR3 protein. The sample shows hundreds of thousands of distinct CDR3 sequences, about 14% of them seen only once. The chain has TRBV9 and TRBJ2-3; unclear D gene. This clonotype originated in a female donor in good health, serving as a healthy control. Specimen: memory CD4+ T cells from blood. The CDR3 DNA reads TGTGCCAGCAGCGTAGCCAGTAACACAGATACGCAGTATTTT. Translated, it gives CASSVASNTDTQYF.